This T cell receptor beta chain was observed in a study of T cell repertoires in cytomegalovirus infection. For the study at large: Signatures in public TCR beta sequences pointed to both CMV infection and matching HLA type.

MiXCR, run by TCRdb on the reads, gives a single entry per CDR3 protein. Of about 69,000 distinct CDR3 sequences detected, less than 30% appear once; the ten largest clones hold 50% to 65%. On this clonotype itself: Its antigen is undetermined.

V was clipped by 5 bases and J by 3 bases, with 14 bases between them. The germline V gene encodes CDR1 SEHNR and CDR2 FQNEAQ (reference sequence). The CDR3 is 15 amino acids. Study-wide points: The ex vivo response was dominated by HLA-C-restricted CMV-specific TCR beta clonotypes. Cumulated frequencies of public TCR beta families served to identify carriers of CMV plus the relevant HLA.

The source is a human donor in good health (CMV status not recorded). Some clones in this sample may be carry-over from other donors' samples. This chain links TRBV7-9 with TRBJ2-1; D may match TRBD1 or TRBD2 (6 bases each). Source: CD8+ T cells from cultured PBMCs, taken from culture after CMV antigen stimulation. CDR3 bases: TGTGCCAGCAGCCCCCAGGGGCGGGACTACAATGAGCAGTTCTTC. Its protein is CASSPQGRDYNEQFF. Variable domain in full (rest from reference TRBV7-9 and TRBJ2-1): DTGVSQNPRHKITKRGQNVTFRCDPISEHNRLYWYRQTLGQGPEFLTYFQNEAQLEKSRLLSDRFSAERPKGSFSTLEIQRTEQGDSAMYLCASSPQGRDYNEQFFGPGTRLTVL.